The 6 T cell receptor beta chains below were found in one sample sequenced in a study of T cell clones after liver transplantation. Profiling relied on immunoSEQ multiplex PCR, and the TCRdb table lists in-frame clones only, not all of them. The table records fewer than 80,000 clones, around 84% of them present only once. Sequencing was performed on CD4+ T cells from blood, taken less than 50 months after liver transplant. The receptor source for this set is a human patient who received a liver transplant. Some T cells may be graft donor cells.

The rearrangement joins TRBV5-1 to TRBJ2-1; 9 nucleotides agree with TRBD1. Germline values: CDR1 SGHRS, CDR2 YFSETQ. The CDR3 covers 14 residues. The J segment lost 10 bases and the V segment lost 3 bases, leaving 8 bases of the junction unmatched. The CDR3 spells CASSYGTGSGEQFF. In DNA form, the CDR3 reads TGCGCCAGCAGCTACGGGACAGGGTCGGGGGAGCAGTTCTTC.

The CDR3 protein is CASSYSERAAREQFF. The CDR3 DNA sequence: TGTGCCAGCAGTTACTCAGAGCGGGCAGCGAGGGAGCAGTTCTTC. This sequence joins TRBV6-6 and TRBJ2-1; possible D gene TRBD2, 6 bases. The CDR3 is 15 amino acids. Trimming removed 0 bases from V and 10 bases from J, with 16 bases in between. The germline CDR1 and CDR2 sequences are MNHNY and SVGAGI (reference sequence).

This clone has more than one count but fewer than ten. The V gene is TRBV29-1, the J gene TRBJ1-1, with D perhaps matching TRBD1 (5 bases). CDR1 SQVTM and CDR2 ANQGSEA come from the germline V gene. The CDR3 sequence is 12 residues long. Trimming removed 6 bases at V and 12 bases at J, with 20 bases between. The DNA of the CDR3 is TGCAGCGTGGAACCTATGGGGGTAGAGACTTTCTTT. Translating it yields CSVEPMGVETFF.

The sample holds one count of this clone. Sequence at one end of the junction differs from germline and may be a read error. The gene calls are TRBV7-7 and TRBJ2-5; TRBD1 is a possible D gene (5 bases). The CDR3 spans 14 residues. Germline CDR1 SSHAT, CDR2 FNYEAQ (reference sequence). CDR3 residues: CASSNGREGETQYF. Written as DNA, the CDR3 is TGTGCTAGCAGCAACGGCAGGGAAGGCGAGACCCAGTACTTC.

V gene TRBV7-2 combines with J gene TRBJ1-4, with TRBD1 matching 8 bases. This CDR3 has 14 amino acids. V lost 4 bases and J lost 7; bases outside the gene matches: 5. CDR1 is SGHTA and CDR2 is FQGNSA in the germline V gene. The CDR3: CASSSPGQVEKLFF. CDR3 coding DNA: TGTGCCAGCAGCTCCCCGGGACAGGTTGAAAAACTGTTTTTT.

The V call is TRBV18, the J call TRBJ1-3; D uncertain. The CDR3 consists of 16 residues. The V end was cut by 1 base, the J end by 0 bases, with 10 bases between. Germline-derived CDR1 and CDR2 are KGHSH and LQKENI. In nucleotides, the CDR3 is TGTGCCAGCTCACCACGTCAGCACGGCTCTGGAAACACCATATATTTT. Translation: CASSPRQHGSGNTIYF.